The clone carrying this T cell receptor (beta chain) has just one count. TCRdb keeps only in-frame clones here, not all; method: immunoSEQ multiplex PCR. The data contain more than 550,000 clones, 90% to 95% of them singletons. The sample belongs to a study of shared clonotypes between healthy human individuals. The CDR3 length is 17 residues. CDR1 MGHRA and CDR2 YSYEKL come from the germline V gene. V was clipped by 2 bases and J by 5 bases; unmatched bases: 11. Cells designated naive CD8 were CD45RO-negative and were positively selected for CCR7, with terminally differentiated effector memory CD45RA+ cells excluded.

Material for sequencing was naive CD8+ T cells sorted from blood. V and J are TRBV4-1 and TRBJ2-3, with 9 bases fitting TRBD1. This receptor was identified in a man younger than 40 in good health. In DNA, the CDR3 is TGCGCCAGCAGCCAATCGGTACCGGGACAGGGCGTAGATACGCAGTATTTT. This encodes CASSQSVPGQGVDTQYF.